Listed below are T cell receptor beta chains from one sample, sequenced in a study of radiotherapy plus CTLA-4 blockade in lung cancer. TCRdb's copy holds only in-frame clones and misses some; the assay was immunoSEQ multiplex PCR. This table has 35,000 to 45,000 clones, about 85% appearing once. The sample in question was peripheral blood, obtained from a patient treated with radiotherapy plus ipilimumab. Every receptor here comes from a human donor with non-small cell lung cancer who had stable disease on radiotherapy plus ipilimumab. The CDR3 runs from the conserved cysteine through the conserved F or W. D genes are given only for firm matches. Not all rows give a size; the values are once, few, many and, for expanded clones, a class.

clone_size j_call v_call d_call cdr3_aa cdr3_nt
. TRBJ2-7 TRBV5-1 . CASSLETGSYEQYF TGCGCCAGCAGCTTAGAGACAGGCTCCTACGAGCAGTACTTC
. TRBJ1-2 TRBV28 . CASSSNGRWGAYTF TGTGCCAGCAGTTCGAATGGACGGTGGGGAGCTTATACCTTC
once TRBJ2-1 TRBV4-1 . CASSQEDSGNEQFF TGCGCCAGCAGCCAGGAGGACAGCGGCAATGAGCAGTTCTTC
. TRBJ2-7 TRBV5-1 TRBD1 CASSWGTDLSYEQYF TGCGCCAGCAGCTGGGGGACAGATCTCTCCTACGAGCAGTACTTC
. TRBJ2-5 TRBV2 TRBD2 CASRKTSRLTETQYF TGTGCCAGCAGGAAGACTAGCCGCCTAACAGAGACCCAGTACTTC
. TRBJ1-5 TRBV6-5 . CASSYDRNQPQHF TGTGCCAGCAGTTACGACAGGAATCAGCCCCAGCATTTT
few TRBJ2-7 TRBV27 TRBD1 CASSRQGGGEQYF TGTGCCAGCAGCAGACAGGGTGGAGGCGAGCAGTACTTC
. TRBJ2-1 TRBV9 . CASSVANSAGNEQFF TGTGCCAGCAGCGTAGCTAACTCCGCGGGCAATGAGCAGTTCTTC
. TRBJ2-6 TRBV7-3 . CASSLGAGPGANVLTF TGTGCCAGCAGCTTAGGGGCAGGGCCCGGGGCCAACGTCCTGACTTTC
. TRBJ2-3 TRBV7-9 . CASSPHQGTDTQYF TGTGCCAGCAGCCCTCATCAGGGGACAGATACGCAGTATTTT
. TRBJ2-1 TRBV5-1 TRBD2 CASSSAGGRALYNEQFF TGCGCCAGCAGCTCCGCTGGCGGGAGAGCTCTTTACAATGAGCAGTTCTTC
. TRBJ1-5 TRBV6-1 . CATSWGRGRYQPQHF TGTGCCACTTCCTGGGGCAGGGGCCGGTATCAGCCCCAGCATTTT
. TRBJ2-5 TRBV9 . CASSVRAGQETQYF TGTGCCAGCAGCGTACGGGCGGGGCAAGAGACCCAGTACTTC
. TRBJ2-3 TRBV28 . CASSTVSTDTQYF TGTGCCAGCAGTACTGTTAGCACAGATACGCAGTATTTT
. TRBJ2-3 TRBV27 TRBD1 CASSPGTGAATRADTQYF TGTGCCAGCAGTCCCGGGACAGGGGCCGCTACACGGGCAGATACGCAGTATTTT
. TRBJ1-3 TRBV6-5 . CASSTGSGNTIYF TGTGCCAGCTCGACAGGCTCTGGAAACACCATATATTTT
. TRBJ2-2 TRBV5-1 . CASSDSPTGELFF TGCGCCAGCTCGGACTCCCCCACCGGGGAGCTGTTTTTT
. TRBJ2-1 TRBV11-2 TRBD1 CASSLGGGTGWNEQFF TGTGCCAGCAGCTTAGGAGGGGGGACAGGGTGGAATGAGCAGTTCTTC
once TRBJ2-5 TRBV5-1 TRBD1 CASSPGQGNMETQYF TGCGCCAGCAGCCCGGGACAGGGGAACATGGAGACCCAGTACTTC
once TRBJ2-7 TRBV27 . CASSFGGGSSYEQYF TGTGCCAGCAGTTTTGGGGGGGGCTCCTCCTACGAGCAGTACTTC
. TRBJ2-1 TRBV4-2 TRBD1 CASSQGRGRGEQFF TGTGCCAGCAGCCAGGGCAGGGGGCGAGGTGAGCAGTTCTTC
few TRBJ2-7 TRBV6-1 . CASSVTQDYEQYF TGTGCCAGCAGTGTGACGCAGGATTACGAGCAGTACTTC
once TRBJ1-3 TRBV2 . CASKTTSVGNTIYF TGTGCCAGCAAGACGACTTCTGTGGGAAACACCATATATTTT
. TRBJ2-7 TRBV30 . CAWSVLASVSYEQYF TGTGCCTGGAGTGTACTTGCTAGCGTGTCCTACGAGCAGTACTTC
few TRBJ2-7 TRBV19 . CASSTQTEPYEQYF TGTGCCAGTAGTACCCAAACAGAGCCTTACGAGCAGTACTTC
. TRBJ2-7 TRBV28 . CASTVLRGNEQYF TGTGCCAGCACCGTCCTGAGGGGGAACGAGCAGTACTTC
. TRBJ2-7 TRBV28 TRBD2 CASSYSGTYEQYF TGTGCCAGCAGTTATAGCGGGACCTACGAGCAGTACTTC
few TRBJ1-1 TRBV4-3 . CASSQERASTEAFF TGCGCCAGCAGCCAAGAGAGGGCGAGCACTGAAGCTTTCTTT
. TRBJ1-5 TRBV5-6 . CASSSHGTLQPQHF TGTGCCAGCAGCTCCCACGGGACTCTCCAGCCCCAGCATTTT
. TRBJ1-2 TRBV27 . CASSITGFYGYTF TGTGCCAGCAGTATAACAGGGTTCTATGGCTACACCTTC
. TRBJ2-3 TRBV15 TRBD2 CATSRGLAGEGDTQYF TGTGCCACCAGCAGGGGACTAGCGGGAGAGGGAGATACGCAGTATTTT
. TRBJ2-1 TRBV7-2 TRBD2 CASSSARGLGNNEQFF TGTGCCAGCAGCTCAGCCCGGGGACTAGGTAACAATGAGCAGTTCTTC
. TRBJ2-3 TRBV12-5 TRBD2 CASGLSTTSGITDTQYF TGTGCTAGTGGTTTGTCCACGACTAGCGGGATTACAGATACGCAGTATTTT